This T cell receptor (beta chain) is from a study of T cell responses to AZD1222 COVID-19 vaccine. Profiling relied on immunoSEQ multiplex PCR, and the TCRdb table lists in-frame clones only, not all of them. The sample yields 95,000 to 110,000 clones, approximately 92% seen once. Remarks on this clone: Its antigen is currently unknown.

Study-level results: Baseline seropositivity characterized only a handful of AZD1222 recipients. The sample set comprised mostly white British donors with more females, and clonal diversity was possibly underestimated.

This specimen was peripheral blood, taken 28 days after the second AZD1222 dose. The origin of this receptor is an adult who received the AZD1222 COVID-19 vaccine.

The CDR3 nucleotides read TGTGCCAGCTCACCGGGACAGTATAATTCACCCCTCCACTTT. Residues: CASSPGQYNSPLHF. The V and J genes are TRBV18 and TRBJ1-6; TRBD1 matches at 7 bases. This CDR3 is 14 amino acids long. Looked up from germline, CDR1 is KGHSH and CDR2 is LQKENI. Unmatched junction bases numbered 0, after V lost 3 bases and J lost 4 bases.